Here is one T cell receptor beta chain with its context. Its antigen remains unidentified. These data come from a study of post-analysis software for immune sequencing data. Study-wide results and caveats: Four to six TRBV segments were more frequent in patients than controls; TRBV5-6, TRBV5-1 and TRBV20-1 belonged to this group. Comparison with controls showed significantly lower normalized Chao1 diversity in multiple sclerosis patients. Pronounced co-clustering by F measure was evident among identically batched samples.

The CDR3 is 16 residues long. Germline-derived CDR1 and CDR2 are LGHNA and YSLEER. V was trimmed by 1 base and J by 2 bases, leaving 12 bases between them. Presence of unique molecular identifiers characterized the TCR beta cDNA libraries. Input populations of roughly 1 to 11 million T cells gave rise to roughly 500,000 cDNA molecules. TCRdb reprocessed the PCR reads with MiXCR, giving one entry per CDR3 protein. Of about 760,000 distinct CDR3 sequences listed, 30% are singletons. The sequence came from a girl aged 10-17 years with multiple sclerosis. The specimen was blood. This chain links TRBV4-3 with TRBJ2-4; D is possibly TRBD1 (7 bases). CDR3 in DNA: TGCGCCAGCAGCCAAGTATCAGGGGGGTCCAAAAACATTCAGTACTTC. Translated, it gives CASSQVSGGSKNIQYF.